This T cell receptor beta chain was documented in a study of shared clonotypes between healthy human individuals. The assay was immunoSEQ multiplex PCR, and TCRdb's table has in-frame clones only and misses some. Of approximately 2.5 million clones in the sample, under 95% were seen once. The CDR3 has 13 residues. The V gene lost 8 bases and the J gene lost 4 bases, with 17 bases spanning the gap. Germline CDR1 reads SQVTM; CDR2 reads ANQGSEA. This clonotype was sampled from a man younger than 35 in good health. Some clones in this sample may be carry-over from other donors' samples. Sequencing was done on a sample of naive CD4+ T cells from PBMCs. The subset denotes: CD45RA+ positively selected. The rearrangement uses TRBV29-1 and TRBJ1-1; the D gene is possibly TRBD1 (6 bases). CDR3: CSNRAWARTEAFF. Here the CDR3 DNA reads TGCAGCAACAGGGCGTGGGCCCGCACTGAAGCTTTCTTT.